This TCR beta chain is drawn from a study of OX40 agonist ivuxolimab in advanced cancers. Across the study: Partial responses were seen in three patients, one with hepatocellular carcinoma and two with cutaneous melanoma. Study-level points and caveats: By week 6 at 0.1 to 3.0 mg/kg, blood CD4+ and CD8+ T cells had expanded clonally.

Assay: immunoSEQ multiplex PCR; the TCRdb copy retains only in-frame clones and omits some. Among nearly 20,000 clones listed, about 80% were seen once. Concerning this clone: Its antigen is unidentified.

CDR1 and CDR2 from the germline V gene are SGHTA and FQGNSA. This CDR3 region has 12 residues. Trimming took 5 bases from V and 9 from J, leaving 11 bases between them. The input for sequencing was CD4+ or CD8+ T cells sorted from blood, taken in a trial of the OX40 agonist ivuxolimab. This rearrangement joins TRBV7-2 to TRBJ2-1; D is uncertain. The source is an adult with an advanced solid tumor such as melanoma, head and neck, liver or kidney cancer. As DNA, the CDR3 is TGTGCCAGCAGCCTAGAAGGAGTTGAGCAGTTCTTC. Amino acids: CASSLEGVEQFF.